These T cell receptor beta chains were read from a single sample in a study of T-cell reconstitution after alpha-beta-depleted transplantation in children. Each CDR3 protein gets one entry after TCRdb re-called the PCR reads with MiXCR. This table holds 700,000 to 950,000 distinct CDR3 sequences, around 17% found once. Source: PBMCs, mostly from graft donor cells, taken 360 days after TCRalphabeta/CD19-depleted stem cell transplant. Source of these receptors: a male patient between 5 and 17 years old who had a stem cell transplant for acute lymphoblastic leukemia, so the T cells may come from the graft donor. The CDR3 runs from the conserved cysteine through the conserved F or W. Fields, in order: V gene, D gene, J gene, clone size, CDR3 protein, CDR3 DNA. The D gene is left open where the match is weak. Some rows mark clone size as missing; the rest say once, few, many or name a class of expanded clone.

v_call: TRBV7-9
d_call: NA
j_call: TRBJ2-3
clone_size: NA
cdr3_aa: CASSPYRAVTDTQYF
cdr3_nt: TGTGCCAGCAGCCCCTATCGAGCCGTCACAGATACGCAGTATTTT

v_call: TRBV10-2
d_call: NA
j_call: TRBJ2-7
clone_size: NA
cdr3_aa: CASTSVGRYEQYF
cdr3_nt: TGCGCCAGCACCTCCGTGGGGCGCTACGAGCAGTACTTC

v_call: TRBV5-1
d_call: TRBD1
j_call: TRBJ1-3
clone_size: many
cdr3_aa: CASSSGTASGNTIYF
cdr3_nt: TGCGCCAGCAGCTCCGGGACAGCCTCTGGAAACACCATATATTTT

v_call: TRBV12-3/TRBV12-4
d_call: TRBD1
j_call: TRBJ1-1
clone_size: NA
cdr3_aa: CASSLAPGTGRRAFF
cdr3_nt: TGTGCCAGCAGTTTAGCGCCGGGGACAGGGAGGAGGGCTTTCTTT

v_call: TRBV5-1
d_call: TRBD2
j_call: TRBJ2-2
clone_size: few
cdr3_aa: CASSLSGGRAGELFF
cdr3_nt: TGCGCCAGCAGCTTGAGTGGCGGGAGAGCCGGGGAGCTGTTTTTT

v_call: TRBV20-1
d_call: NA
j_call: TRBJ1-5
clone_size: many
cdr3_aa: CSARGRGNLANQPQHF
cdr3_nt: TGCAGTGCTAGAGGTAGAGGGAACCTAGCAAATCAGCCCCAGCATTTT

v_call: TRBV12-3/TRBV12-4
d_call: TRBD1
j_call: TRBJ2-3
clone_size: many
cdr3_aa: CASSRTGSIDTQYF
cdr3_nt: TGTGCCAGCAGCAGGACAGGGTCGATAGATACGCAGTATTTT

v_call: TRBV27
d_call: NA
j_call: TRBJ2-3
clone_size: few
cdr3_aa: CASSHQYSTDTQYF
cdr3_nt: TGTGCCAGCAGCCACCAATATAGCACAGATACGCAGTATTTT

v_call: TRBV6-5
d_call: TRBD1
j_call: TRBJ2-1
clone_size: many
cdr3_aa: CASSYRDRAYNEQFF
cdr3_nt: TGTGCCAGCAGTTACCGGGACAGGGCGTACAATGAGCAGTTCTTC

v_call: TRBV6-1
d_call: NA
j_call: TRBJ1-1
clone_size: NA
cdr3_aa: CASTAHAEVNTEAFF
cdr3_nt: TGTGCCAGCACCGCACACGCGGAGGTGAACACTGAAGCTTTCTTT

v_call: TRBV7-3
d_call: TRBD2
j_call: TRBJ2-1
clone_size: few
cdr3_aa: CASSLMGSGIYNEQFF
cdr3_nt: TGTGCCAGCAGCTTAATGGGTAGCGGGATTTACAATGAGCAGTTCTTC

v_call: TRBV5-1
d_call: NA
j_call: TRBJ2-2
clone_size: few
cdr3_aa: CASSLAAGLANTGELFF
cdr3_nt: TGCGCCAGCAGCTTGGCCGCAGGTCTTGCGAACACCGGGGAGCTGTTTTTT

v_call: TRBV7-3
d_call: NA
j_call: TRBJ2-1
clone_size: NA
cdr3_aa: CASSLTPGGGNEQFF
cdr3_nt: TGTGCCAGCAGCTTAACGCCAGGGGGGGGCAATGAGCAGTTCTTC

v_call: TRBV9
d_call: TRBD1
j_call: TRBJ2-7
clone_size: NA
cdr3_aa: CASSVQPRDRGYEQYF
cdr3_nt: TGTGCCAGCAGCGTGCAACCCCGGGACAGGGGTTACGAGCAGTACTTC

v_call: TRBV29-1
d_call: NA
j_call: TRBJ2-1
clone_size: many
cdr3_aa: CSVEEGNEQFF
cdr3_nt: TGCAGCGTTGAAGAGGGCAATGAGCAGTTCTTC

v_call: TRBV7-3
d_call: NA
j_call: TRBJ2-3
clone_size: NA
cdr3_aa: CASSLTGATTDTQYF
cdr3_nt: TGTGCCAGCAGCTTAACAGGGGCGACGACAGATACGCAGTATTTT

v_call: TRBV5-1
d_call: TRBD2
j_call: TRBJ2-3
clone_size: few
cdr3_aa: CASSTGLAIGRDTQYF
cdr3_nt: TGCGCCAGCAGCACGGGACTAGCGATAGGGAGAGATACGCAGTATTTT

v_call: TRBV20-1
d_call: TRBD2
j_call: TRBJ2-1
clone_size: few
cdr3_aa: CSARGLGAGGLFYPSSYNEQFF
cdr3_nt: TGCAGTGCTAGAGGCCTCGGGGCGGGAGGGCTGTTTTACCCAAGCTCCTACAATGAGCAGTTCTTC

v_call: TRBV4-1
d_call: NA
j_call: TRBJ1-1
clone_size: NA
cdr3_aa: CASSRHSSYEAFF
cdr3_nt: TGCGCCAGCAGCCGTCACAGCTCCTATGAAGCTTTCTTT

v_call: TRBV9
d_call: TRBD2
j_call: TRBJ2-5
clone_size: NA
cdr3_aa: CASNGAGGQETQYF
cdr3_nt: TGTGCCAGCAATGGCGCGGGAGGACAAGAGACCCAGTACTTC

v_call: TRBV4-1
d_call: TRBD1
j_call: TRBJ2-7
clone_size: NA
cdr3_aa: CASSPGQLRYEQYF
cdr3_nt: TGCGCCAGCAGCCCGGGACAGCTTCGCTACGAGCAGTACTTC

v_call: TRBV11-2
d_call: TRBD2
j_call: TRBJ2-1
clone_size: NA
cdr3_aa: CASSLVRTSGYNEQFF
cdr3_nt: TGTGCCAGCAGCTTAGTTCGTACTAGCGGGTACAATGAGCAGTTCTTC

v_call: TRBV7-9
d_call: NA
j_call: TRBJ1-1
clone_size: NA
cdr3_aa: CASSLDPVEAFF
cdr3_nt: TGTGCCAGCAGCTTAGACCCAGTGGAAGCTTTCTTT

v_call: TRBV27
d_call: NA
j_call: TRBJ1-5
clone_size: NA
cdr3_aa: CASSFGSQGNQPQHF
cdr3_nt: TGTGCCAGCAGTTTCGGCAGTCAAGGCAATCAGCCCCAGCATTTT

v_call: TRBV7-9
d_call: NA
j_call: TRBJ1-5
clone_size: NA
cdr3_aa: CASSFRDTEWSNQPQHF
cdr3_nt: TGTGCCAGCAGCTTTCGGGATACCGAATGGAGCAATCAGCCCCAGCATTTT

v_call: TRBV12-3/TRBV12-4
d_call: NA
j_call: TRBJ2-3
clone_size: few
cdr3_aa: CASSPVVGRDTQYF
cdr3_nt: TGTGCCAGCAGTCCTGTGGTAGGGCGGGATACGCAGTATTTT

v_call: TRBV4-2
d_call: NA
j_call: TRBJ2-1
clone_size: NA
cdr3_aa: CASSPRLSSYNEQFF
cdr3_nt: TGTGCCAGCAGTCCCCGATTGAGCTCCTACAATGAGCAGTTCTTC

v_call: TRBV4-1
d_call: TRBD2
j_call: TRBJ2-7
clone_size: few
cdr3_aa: CASSQRTSGTYEQYF
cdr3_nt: TGCGCCAGCAGCCAAAGGACTAGCGGGACCTACGAGCAGTACTTC

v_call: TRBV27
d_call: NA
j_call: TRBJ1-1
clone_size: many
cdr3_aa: CASVGHLNTEAFF
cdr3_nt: TGTGCCAGCGTGGGGCACTTGAACACTGAAGCTTTCTTT

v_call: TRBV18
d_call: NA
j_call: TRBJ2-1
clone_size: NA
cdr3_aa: CASSRTDGKQFF
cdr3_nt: TGTGCCAGCTCACGAACGGACGGGAAGCAGTTCTTC

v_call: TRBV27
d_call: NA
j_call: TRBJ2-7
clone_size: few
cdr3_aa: CASRAPGSYEQYF
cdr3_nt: TGTGCCAGCAGGGCCCCGGGGTCCTACGAGCAGTACTTC

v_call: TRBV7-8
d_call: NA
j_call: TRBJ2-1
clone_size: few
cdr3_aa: CASRGHRGRVFNEQFF
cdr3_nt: TGTGCCAGCAGGGGGCACAGGGGGAGGGTTTTCAATGAGCAGTTCTTC

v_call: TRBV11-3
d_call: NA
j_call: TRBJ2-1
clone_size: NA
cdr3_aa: CASSLDRWRNEQFF
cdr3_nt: TGTGCCAGCAGCTTAGATCGATGGAGAAATGAGCAGTTCTTC

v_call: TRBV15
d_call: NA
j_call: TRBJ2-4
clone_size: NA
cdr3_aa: CATSSRPPGNIQYF
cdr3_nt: TGTGCCACCAGCTCCCGGCCCCCAGGGAACATTCAGTACTTC

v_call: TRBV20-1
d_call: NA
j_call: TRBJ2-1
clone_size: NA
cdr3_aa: CSARGLALSRSYNEQFF
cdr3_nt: TGCAGTGCTAGGGGGCTAGCCCTAAGTCGCTCCTACAATGAGCAGTTCTTC

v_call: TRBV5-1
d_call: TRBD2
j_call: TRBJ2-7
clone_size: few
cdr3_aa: CASSSTGRGRLAGIYEQYF
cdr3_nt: TGCGCCAGCAGCTCCACAGGGAGAGGAAGACTAGCGGGTATCTACGAGCAGTACTTC

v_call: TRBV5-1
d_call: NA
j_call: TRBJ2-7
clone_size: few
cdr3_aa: CASSLEGAAGVFEQYF
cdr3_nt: TGCGCCAGCAGCTTGGAGGGGGCAGCGGGAGTATTCGAGCAGTACTTC

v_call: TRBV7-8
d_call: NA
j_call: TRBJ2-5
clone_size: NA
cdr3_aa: CASSPKWGRETQYF
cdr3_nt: TGTGCCAGCAGCCCTAAATGGGGGCGAGAGACCCAGTACTTC

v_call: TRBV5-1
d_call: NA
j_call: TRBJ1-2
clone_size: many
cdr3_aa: CASSLEAGEYGYTF
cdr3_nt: TGCGCCAGCAGCTTGGAGGCAGGGGAATATGGCTACACCTTC

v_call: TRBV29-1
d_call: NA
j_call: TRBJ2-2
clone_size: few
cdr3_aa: CSVAFSTGVEPGELFF
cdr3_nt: TGCAGCGTTGCCTTTTCGACGGGAGTCGAACCCGGGGAGCTGTTTTTT

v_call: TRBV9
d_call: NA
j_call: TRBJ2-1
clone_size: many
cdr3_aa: CASSVRGAGQIANEQFF
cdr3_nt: TGTGCCAGCAGCGTGAGGGGGGCGGGACAGATTGCAAATGAGCAGTTCTTC

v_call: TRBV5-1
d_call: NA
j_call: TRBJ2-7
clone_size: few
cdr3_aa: CASSFEQGGF
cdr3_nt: TGCGCCAGCAGCTTTGAACAGGGTGGCTTC

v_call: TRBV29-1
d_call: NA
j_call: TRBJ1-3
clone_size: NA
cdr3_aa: CSVGGPNTIYF
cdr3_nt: TGCAGCGTTGGAGGGCCCAACACCATATATTTT

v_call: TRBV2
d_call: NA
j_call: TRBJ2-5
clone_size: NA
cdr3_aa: CASSRGALQETQYF
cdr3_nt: TGTGCCAGCAGTAGGGGGGCCCTCCAAGAGACCCAGTACTTC

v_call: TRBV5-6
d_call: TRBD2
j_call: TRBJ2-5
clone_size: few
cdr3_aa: CASSPDTLAGQETPYF
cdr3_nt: TGTGCCAGCAGCCCTGATACCTTAGCGGGGCAAGAGACCCCGTACTTC

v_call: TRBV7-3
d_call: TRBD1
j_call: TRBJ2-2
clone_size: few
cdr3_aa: CASSLNRGLTGELFF
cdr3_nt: TGTGCCAGCAGCTTAAACAGGGGGCTCACCGGGGAGCTGTTTTTT

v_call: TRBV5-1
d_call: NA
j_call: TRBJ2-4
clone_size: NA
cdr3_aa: CASSFSVPNIQYF
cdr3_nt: TGCGCCAGCAGCTTTAGCGTACCAAACATTCAGTACTTC